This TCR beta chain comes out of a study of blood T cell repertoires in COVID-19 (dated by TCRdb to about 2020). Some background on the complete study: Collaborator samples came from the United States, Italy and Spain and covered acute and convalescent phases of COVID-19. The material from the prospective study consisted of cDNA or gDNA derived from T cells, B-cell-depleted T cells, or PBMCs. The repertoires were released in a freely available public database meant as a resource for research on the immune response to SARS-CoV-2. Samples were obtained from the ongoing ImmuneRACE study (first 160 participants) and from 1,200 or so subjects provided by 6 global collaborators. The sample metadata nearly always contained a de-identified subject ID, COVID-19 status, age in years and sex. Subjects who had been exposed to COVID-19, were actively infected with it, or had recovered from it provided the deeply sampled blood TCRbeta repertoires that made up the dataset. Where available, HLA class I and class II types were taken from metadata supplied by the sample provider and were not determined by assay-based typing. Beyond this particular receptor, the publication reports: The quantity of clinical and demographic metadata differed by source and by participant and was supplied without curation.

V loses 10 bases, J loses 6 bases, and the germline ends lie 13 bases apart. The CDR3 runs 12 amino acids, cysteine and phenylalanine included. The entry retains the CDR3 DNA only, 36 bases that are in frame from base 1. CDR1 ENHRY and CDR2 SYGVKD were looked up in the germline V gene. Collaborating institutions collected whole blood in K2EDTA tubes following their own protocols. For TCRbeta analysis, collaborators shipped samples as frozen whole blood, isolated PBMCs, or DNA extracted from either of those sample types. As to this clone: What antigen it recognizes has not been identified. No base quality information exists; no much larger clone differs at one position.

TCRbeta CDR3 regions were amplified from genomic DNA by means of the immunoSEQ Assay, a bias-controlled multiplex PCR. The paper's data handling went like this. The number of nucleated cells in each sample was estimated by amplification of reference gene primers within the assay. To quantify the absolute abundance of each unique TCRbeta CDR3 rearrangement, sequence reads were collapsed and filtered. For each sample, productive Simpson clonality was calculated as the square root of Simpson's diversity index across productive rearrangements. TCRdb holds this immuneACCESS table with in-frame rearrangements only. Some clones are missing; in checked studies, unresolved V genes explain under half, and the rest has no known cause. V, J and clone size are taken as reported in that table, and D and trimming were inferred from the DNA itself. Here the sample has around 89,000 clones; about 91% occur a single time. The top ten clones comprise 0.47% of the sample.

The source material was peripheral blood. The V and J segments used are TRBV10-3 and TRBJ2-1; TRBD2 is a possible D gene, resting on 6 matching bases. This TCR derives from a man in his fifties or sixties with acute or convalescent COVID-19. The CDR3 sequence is CATGTGINEQFF. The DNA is TGTGCCACCGGGACTGGAATCAATGAGCAGTTCTTC.